This TCR beta chain was documented in a study of cytomegalovirus exposure and HLA in healthy donors. In its sample, this clone was seen once. Its antigen is as yet unknown. 13 Jbeta primers and 60 Vbeta primers were used for the PCR. The method was immunoSEQ multiplex PCR; TCRdb's version includes in-frame clones alone and lacks a portion of them. The sample yields under 200,000 clones, roughly 80% seen once. Study-wide results and limits: When analyzed later, a missense DCLRE1C variant was found to be linked to TCR beta V- and J-gene trimming.

Between the trimmed V and J ends, which lost 6 bases and 5 bases, there was a span of 20 bases. Germline V CDR1 and CDR2: SGHRS, YFSETQ. CDR3 size: 15 residues. The V gene is TRBV5-1, the J gene TRBJ1-1; possible D gene TRBD1, 5 bases. Specimen: PBMCs. The clonotype was recovered from a woman aged 40 to 55 in good health and CMV-seronegative. The CDR3 here is CASIVDQRGGTEAFF. The CDR3 DNA is TGCGCCAGCATAGTGGACCAGCGGGGGGGGACTGAAGCTTTCTTT.